The next 8 T cell receptor beta chains were all read from a single sample in a study of CD8+ T cells in alopecia areata. Extraction of RNA preceded its reverse transcription into cDNA, which served as the sequencing template. The repertoire was sequenced with immunoSEQ multiplex PCR; TCRdb's copy has only in-frame clones and lacks some. In the table there are some 240,000 clones, 50% to 65% of which are singletons. This sample comprised CD4+ T cells sorted from blood, obtained at week 0. Receptors originate from a human donor with alopecia areata.

Only a few counts were recorded for this clone. The chain employs TRBV7-9 and TRBJ2-1, with D tentatively TRBD1 or TRBD2 (5 bases each). The CDR3 covers 15 residues. Trimming took 5 bases from V and 7 from J, leaving 18 bases between them. Germline V gene data show CDR1 as SEHNR and CDR2 as FQNEAQ (reference sequence). The CDR3 region is CASSRSSEGWNEQFF. The CDR3 DNA reads as TGTGCCAGCAGCCGGTCTAGTGAGGGGTGGAATGAGCAGTTCTTC.

The J gene is TRBJ2-1, the V gene TRBV29-1; the D gene is possibly TRBD1 (6 bases). V lost 1 base to trimming and J lost 5 bases, with 15 bases between them. The CDR3 extends over 15 amino acids. CDR1 is SQVTM, CDR2 ANQGSEA, per germline. This CDR3 is CSVEVRTADNNEQFF. CDR3 sequence (DNA): TGCAGCGTTGAAGTCAGGACAGCCGATAACAATGAGCAGTTCTTC.

The gene calls are TRBV18 and TRBJ1-4; D not resolved. This CDR3 is built from 12 residues. Looked up from germline, CDR1 is KGHSH and CDR2 is LQKENI. V was shortened by 6 bases and J by 7 bases, with 9 bases between the two germline ends. The CDR3 DNA follows: TGTGCCAGCTCCCCCACGTCTGAAAAACTGTTTTTT. This codes for CASSPTSEKLFF.

The chain has TRBV19 and TRBJ1-1, with 9 bases identical to TRBD1. The germline CDR1 and CDR2 sequences are LNHDA and SQIVND (reference sequence). The CDR3 runs to 15 residues. The V segment lost 6 bases and the J segment 6 bases; nucleotides outside the gene matches: 11. The CDR3 nucleotides read TGTGCCAGTAGGCCCTCGGGACAGGGCTTGGCTGAAGCTTTCTTT. Its protein is CASRPSGQGLAEAFF.

The V and J genes are TRBV4-1 and TRBJ1-2; the D gene is possibly TRBD1 (5 bases). This CDR3 has 14 residues. Looked up from germline, CDR1 is MGHRA and CDR2 is YSYEKL. V was shortened by 4 bases and J by 4 bases, with 13 bases between the two germline ends. This CDR3 reads CASSPKGVSYGYTF. Written as DNA, the CDR3 is TGCGCCAGCAGCCCCAAAGGGGTTTCCTATGGCTACACCTTC.

The rearrangement uses TRBV5-4 and TRBJ1-2; D not resolved. The germline CDR1 and CDR2 sequences are SGHNT and YYREEE (reference sequence). V lost 4 bases to trimming and J lost 7 bases, with 17 bases between them. This CDR3 contains 14 residues. CDR3: CASSPTSSGSGYTF. The CDR3 DNA reads as TGTGCCAGCAGCCCAACGTCGTCTGGCTCTGGCTACACCTTC.

The sample holds a few counts of this clone. The chain is built from TRBV4-2 and TRBJ2-3; 12 bases align to TRBD2. This CDR3 is 18 amino acids long. CDR1 is LGHNA, CDR2 YNFKEQ, per germline. With V trimmed by 1 base and J by 2 bases, 7 bases remained unmatched. CDR3 nucleotides: TGTGCCAGCAGCCAAGCTAGCGGGGGGGCCAGGTCCACAGATACGCAGTATTTT. Translation: CASSQASGGARSTDTQYF.

V usage is TRBV2 and J usage is TRBJ2-1; D possibly corresponds to TRBD1 (6 bases). Germline V gene lookup returns CDR1 SNHLY and CDR2 FYNNEI. The CDR3 consists of 14 residues. The ends were cut back, 6 bases at V and 4 bases at J, with 13 bases in the middle. The CDR3 spells CASRHRVRYNEQFF. In DNA form, the CDR3 reads TGTGCCAGCAGACACAGGGTGCGGTACAATGAGCAGTTCTTC.